This T cell receptor (beta chain) is drawn from a study of T cells in Graves' hyperthyroidism and ophthalmopathy. In its sample, this clonotype was seen many times. TCR beta CDR3 region amplification was performed from RNA transcripts. HTBI primers were the set used in a first-round RT-PCR of the TCR CDR3. Using its own MiXCR run on the multiplex PCR reads, TCRdb lists one record per CDR3 protein. The sample carries about 500,000 distinct CDR3 sequences, about a sixth recorded once. This CDR3 has 15 residues. Germline V gene lookup returns CDR1 DFQATT and CDR2 SNEGSKA (reference sequence). V lost 0 bases and J 4 bases, leaving 15 bases between the germline ends.

V is TRBV20-1 and J is TRBJ1-2, with no clear D. The sequence was obtained from a woman aged 18-29 years with Graves' hyperthyroidism. Sample: blood. The CDR3 loop reads CSARDHFDEGYGYTF. The DNA of the CDR3 is TGCAGTGCTAGAGATCACTTTGACGAAGGCTATGGCTACACCTTC.